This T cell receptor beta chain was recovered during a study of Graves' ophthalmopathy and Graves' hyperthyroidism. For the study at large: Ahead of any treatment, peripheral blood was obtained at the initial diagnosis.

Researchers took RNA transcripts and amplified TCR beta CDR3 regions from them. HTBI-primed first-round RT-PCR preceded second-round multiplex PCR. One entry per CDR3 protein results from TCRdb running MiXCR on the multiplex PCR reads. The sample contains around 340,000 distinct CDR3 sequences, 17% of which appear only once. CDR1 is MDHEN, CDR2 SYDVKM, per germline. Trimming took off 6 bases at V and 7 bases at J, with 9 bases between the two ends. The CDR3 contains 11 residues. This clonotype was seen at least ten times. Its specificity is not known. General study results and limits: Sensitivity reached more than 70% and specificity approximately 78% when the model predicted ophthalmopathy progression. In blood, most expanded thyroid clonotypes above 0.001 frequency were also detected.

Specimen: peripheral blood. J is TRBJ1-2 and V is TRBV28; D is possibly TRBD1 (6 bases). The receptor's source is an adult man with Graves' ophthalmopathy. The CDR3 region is CASSFRGGYTF. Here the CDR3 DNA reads TGTGCCAGCAGCTTCAGGGGTGGCTACACCTTC.